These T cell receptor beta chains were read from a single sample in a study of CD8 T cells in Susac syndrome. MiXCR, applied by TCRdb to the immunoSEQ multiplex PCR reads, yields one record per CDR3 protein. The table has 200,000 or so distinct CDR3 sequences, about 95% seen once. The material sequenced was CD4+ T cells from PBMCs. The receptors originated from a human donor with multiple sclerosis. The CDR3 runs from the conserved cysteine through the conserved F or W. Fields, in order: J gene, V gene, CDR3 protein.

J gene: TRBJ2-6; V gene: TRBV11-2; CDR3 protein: CASSRTGRRVAGANVLTF
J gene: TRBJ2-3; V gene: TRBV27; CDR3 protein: CATRRIDGDTQYF
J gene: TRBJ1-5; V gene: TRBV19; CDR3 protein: CASRSGGKAQHF
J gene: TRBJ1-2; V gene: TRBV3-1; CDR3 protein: CASSQDRMGYTF
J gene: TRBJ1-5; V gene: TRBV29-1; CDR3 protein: CSVLGGGSNQPQHF
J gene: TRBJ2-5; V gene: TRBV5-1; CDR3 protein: CASSLEGRYETQYF
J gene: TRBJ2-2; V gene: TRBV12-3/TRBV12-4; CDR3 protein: CASSFRTRTGELFF
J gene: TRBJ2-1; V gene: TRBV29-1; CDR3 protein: CSFEWDLEQFF
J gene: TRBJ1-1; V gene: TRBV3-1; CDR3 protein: CASSHAVKGNTEAFF
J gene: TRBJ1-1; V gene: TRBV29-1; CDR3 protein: CSVAVTGVTEAFF
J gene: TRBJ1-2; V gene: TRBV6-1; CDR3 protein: CASSEGTANYGYTF
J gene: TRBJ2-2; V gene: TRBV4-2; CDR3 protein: CASTARTSQAGELFF
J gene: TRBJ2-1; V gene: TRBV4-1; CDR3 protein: CASSQDRAGIYNEQFF
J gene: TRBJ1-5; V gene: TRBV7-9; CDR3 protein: CASSSADRAGQPQHF
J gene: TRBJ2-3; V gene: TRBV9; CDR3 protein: CASSLDGGSWDTQYF
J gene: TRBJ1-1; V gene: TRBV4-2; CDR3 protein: CASSPAYGEGIPNTEAFF
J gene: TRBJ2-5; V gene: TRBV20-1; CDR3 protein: CSASGGTHQETQYF
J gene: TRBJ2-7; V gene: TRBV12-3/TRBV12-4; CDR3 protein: CASSFLTGQGIYEQYF
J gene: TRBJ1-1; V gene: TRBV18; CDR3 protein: CASSRGQRNTEAFF
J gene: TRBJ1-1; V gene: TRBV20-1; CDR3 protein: CSLGQMNTEAFF
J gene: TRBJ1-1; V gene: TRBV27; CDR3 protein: CASSFGDRRTEAFF
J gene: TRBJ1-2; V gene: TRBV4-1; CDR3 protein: CASSQQGYYGYTF
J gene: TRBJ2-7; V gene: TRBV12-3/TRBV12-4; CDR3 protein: CASSLVRGGSYEQYF
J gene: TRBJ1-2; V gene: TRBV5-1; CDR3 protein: CASSSDSNYGYTF
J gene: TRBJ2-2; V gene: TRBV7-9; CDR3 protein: CASPAGTSIPGELFF
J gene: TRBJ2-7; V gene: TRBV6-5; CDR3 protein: CASSIRDPRYEQYF
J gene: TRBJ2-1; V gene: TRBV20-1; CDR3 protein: CSAPTSGDEQFF
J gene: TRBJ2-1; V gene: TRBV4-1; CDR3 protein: CASSQPRTGYEQFF
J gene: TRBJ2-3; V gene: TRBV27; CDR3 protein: CASSFVGLFTDTQYF
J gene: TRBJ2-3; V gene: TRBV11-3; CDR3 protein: CASSPRGADTQYF
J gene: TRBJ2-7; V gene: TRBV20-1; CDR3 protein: CSARDIYEQYF
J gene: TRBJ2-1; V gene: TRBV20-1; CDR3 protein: CSTGAPYNEQFF
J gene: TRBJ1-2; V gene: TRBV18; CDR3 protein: CASSPSYDRDYGYTF
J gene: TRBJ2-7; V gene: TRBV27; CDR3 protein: CASSFFGLGEQYF
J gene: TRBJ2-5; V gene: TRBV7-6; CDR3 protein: CASSQGTTQETQYF
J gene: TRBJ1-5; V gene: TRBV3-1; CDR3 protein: CASSYSGGSNQPQHF
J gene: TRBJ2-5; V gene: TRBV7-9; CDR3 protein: CASSIQGGEETQYF
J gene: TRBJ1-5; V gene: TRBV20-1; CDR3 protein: CSAKTPGQGNQPQHF
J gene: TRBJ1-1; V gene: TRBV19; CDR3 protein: CASSRATNGKVFF
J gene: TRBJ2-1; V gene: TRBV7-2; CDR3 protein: CASSLVGEQFF
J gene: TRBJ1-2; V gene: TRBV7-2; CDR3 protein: CASSFDRDYGYTF
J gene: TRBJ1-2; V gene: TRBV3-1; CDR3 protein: CASSPGGSLRYGYTF
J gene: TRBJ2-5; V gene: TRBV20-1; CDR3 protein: CSAGRPGLQETQYF
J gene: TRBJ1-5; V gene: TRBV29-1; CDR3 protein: CSVWEGASNQPQHF
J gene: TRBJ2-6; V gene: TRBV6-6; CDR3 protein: CASSYSVGANVLTF
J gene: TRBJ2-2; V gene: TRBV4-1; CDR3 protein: CASSQGPTTGELFF